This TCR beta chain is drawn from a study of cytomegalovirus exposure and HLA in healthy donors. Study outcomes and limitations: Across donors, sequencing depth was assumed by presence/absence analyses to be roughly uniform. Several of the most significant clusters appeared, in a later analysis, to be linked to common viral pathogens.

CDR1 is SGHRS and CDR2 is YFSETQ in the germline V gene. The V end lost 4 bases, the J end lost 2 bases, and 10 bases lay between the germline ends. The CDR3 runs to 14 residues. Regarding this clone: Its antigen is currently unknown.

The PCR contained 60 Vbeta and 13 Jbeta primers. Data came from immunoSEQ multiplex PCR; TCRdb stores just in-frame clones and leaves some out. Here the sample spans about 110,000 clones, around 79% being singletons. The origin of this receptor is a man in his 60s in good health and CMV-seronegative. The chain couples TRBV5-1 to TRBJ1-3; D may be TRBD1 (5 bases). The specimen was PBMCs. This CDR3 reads CASSPRGAGNTIYF. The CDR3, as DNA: TGCGCCAGCAGCCCCCGGGGGGCTGGAAACACCATATATTTT. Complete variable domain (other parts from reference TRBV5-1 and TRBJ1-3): KAGVTQTPRYLIKTRGQQVTLSCSPISGHRSVSWYQQTPGQGLQFLFEYFSETQRNKGNFPGRFSGRQFSNSRSEMNVSTLELGDSALYLCASSPRGAGNTIYFGEGSWLTVV.